Described below is a single T cell receptor (beta chain) sequence and its context. Its antigen is still unknown. Base-call qualities are not available, and no considerably larger clone is one nucleotide away. TCR beta libraries were generated from genomic DNA with the immunoSEQ kit, following the manufacturer's recommendations. For library preparation, a first multiplex PCR was performed with proprietary primers, followed by a second PCR in which unique barcodes were added, and bead cleanups were performed after each round. A kit-provided positive control reaction and a negative control reaction were included in every sample batch. The final libraries underwent checking on an Agilent 4200 TapeStation D1000 ScreenTape, volumetric pooling, and quantification by qPCR. Sequencing ran on an Illumina NextSeq500 with a MidOutput 150-cycle cartridge, using 156 Read1 and 15 Index1 cycles with kit custom primers. The pooled library was loaded at approximately 0.99 pM, and approximately 18% PhiX control was spiked in. The authors' pipeline ran thus. The vendor-processed data were analyzed in R, and a clonotype was defined as all T cells that share the same CDR3 nucleotide sequence. For clone abundance analyses, frequencies were normalized to the 10,000 most abundant clones per sample. Public T cell clones, which averaged fewer than five per sample, were excluded before analysis. Tumor-enriched clonotypes and baseline blood-enriched clonotypes were defined as those with an abundance difference of at least 32-fold between compartments. A beta-binomial differential abundance model was used to identify clonotypes that expanded or contracted between blood time points. Similarity between tumor and blood repertoires was quantified using the Baroni-Urbani and Buser coefficient, and groups were compared with two-tailed Wilcoxon tests in R. In TCRdb, the immuneACCESS table is reduced to in-frame sequences with V and J assigned. These tables do not hold every clone; where another copy was compared, an unresolved V gene accounts for under half, and the others remain unexplained. That table supplies the V and J calls and clone size; D and trimming were determined from the DNA. Within this sample are 150,000 or so clones, with over 75% of them counted one time only. 12% of the sample goes to the ten largest clones.

This sample is part of a study of radiation and T cells in renal cell carcinoma (dated by TCRdb to 2018 to 2021). Regarding the study in general: Samples came from a clinical trial, in which primary renal cell carcinomas received 15 Gy stereotactic body radiation therapy followed by nephrectomy 4 weeks later. In the 55 or so samples combined, 4,016,671 unique CDR3 nucleotide sequences were found, encoding about 2,700,000 unique CDR3 amino acid sequences. A total of 50 or so samples underwent TCR beta sequencing, made up of about 26 tumors and around 27 peripheral blood samples.

Findings and caveats that apply to the study as a whole: Because pretreatment tumor biopsies were not available, the study could not determine whether clonotypes were already present within the tumor at baseline. In blood, the top tumor clonotypes increased between baseline and 2 weeks post-radiation and then shrank by 4 weeks, which suggests that tumor-resident clones expanded only transiently. Blood repertoire dynamics were not followed beyond 4 weeks after treatment. With a single-armed trial design, the study had no way to address how radiation dose or scheduling affects the TCR repertoire.

V is clipped by 3 bases and J by 0 bases, and the sequence between their germline boundaries is 12 bases long. The germline V gene supplies CDR1 MGHRA and CDR2 YSYEKL. The CDR3 starts with the cysteine, ends with the phenylalanine, and has 16 residues. Only the CDR3 DNA stays, 48 bases, in frame from base 1. The time point label, as the study defines it: baseline pretreatment blood. The treatment or condition label for this specimen denotes: 15 Gy SBRT to primary tumor, nephrectomy 4 weeks later. To follow tumor-enriched clonotypes, serial peripheral blood was collected from radiation-treated patients at baseline and at 2 weeks and 4 weeks after SBRT. All patients had renal cell carcinoma with clear cell pathology. The QIAamp DNA Blood Mini Kit (Qiagen) was used to prepare genomic DNA for TCR sequencing. Samples were included in the analyses only if all quality control checks were passed.

The chain is encoded by TRBV4-1 joined to TRBJ2-1; the D call is possibly TRBD1 or TRBD2, each sharing 6 bases. The source was blood, collected from a patient whose treatment included radiotherapy and nephrectomy. This receptor was taken from a woman between 50 and 59 years old with renal cell carcinoma. The nucleotide sequence is TGCGCCAGCAGCCATACAGGGAGGAGCTCCTACAATGAGCAGTTCTTC. Translation gives CASSHTGRSSYNEQFF.